These T cell receptor beta chains were read from a single sample in a study of T cell changes during pregnancy in multiple sclerosis. The table came from immunoSEQ multiplex PCR; TCRdb's copy has only in-frame clones and leaves some out. The sample consists of 90,000 to 100,000 clones, around 93% of them appearing once. This specimen consisted of peripheral blood, obtained in the third trimester of pregnancy. The receptors stem from a female donor with multiple sclerosis, enrolled in a pregnancy study. CDR3s include the opening cysteine and the closing phenylalanine or tryptophan. D genes are given only for firm matches. Size is stated for part of the rows, as once, few or many counts, or as a class when the clone is expanded.

d_call cdr3_length j_call clone_size v_call cdr3_nt cdr3_aa
. 12 TRBJ1-1 few TRBV29-1 TGCAGCGCAGGACACATGAACACTGAAGCTTTCTTT CSAGHMNTEAFF
. 17 TRBJ2-3 . TRBV9 TGTGCCAGCAGCGCCTCAAGAACGGGAGTAGGTATATATACGCAGTATTTT CASSASRTGVGIYTQYF
. 16 TRBJ2-2 once TRBV4-2 TGTGCCAGCAGCCAACGGCATGAGGGGAACACCGGGGAGCTGTTTTTT CASSQRHEGNTGELFF
. 13 TRBJ2-6 . TRBV5-4 TGTGCCAGCAGCCCCGTCGGGGCCAACGTCCTGACTTTC CASSPVGANVLTF
TRBD2 15 TRBJ2-1 . TRBV10-3 TGTGCCATCAGCCAGGGGGCTAGCGGGAGCGATGAGCAGTTCTTC CAISQGASGSDEQFF
TRBD1 16 TRBJ2-2 . TRBV5-8 TGTGCCAGCAGCTCGCGGACAGGGATGGACACCGGGGAGCTGTTTTTT CASSSRTGMDTGELFF
TRBD1 15 TRBJ2-6 . TRBV7-9 TGTGCCAGCAGCTTTACAGGGGCTGGGGCCAACGTCCTGACTTTC CASSFTGAGANVLTF
. 14 TRBJ1-1 . TRBV27 TGTGCCAGCAGTGTTCTCAGGGGCGGCACTGAAGCTTTCTTT CASSVLRGGTEAFF
. 16 TRBJ2-1 . TRBV18 TGTGCCAGCTCACCCCTTAGCCCCAACTCCTACAATGAGCAGTTCTTC CASSPLSPNSYNEQFF
TRBD2 16 TRBJ2-3 . TRBV19 TGTGCCAGTAGTCCCTCCCTGCGGGGGGAGCGGAATACGCAGTATTTT CASSPSLRGERNTQYF
TRBD1 15 TRBJ1-2 once TRBV9 TGTGCCAGCAGCGACGAACAGGGGGCATACTATGGCTACACCTTC CASSDEQGAYYGYTF
. 14 TRBJ2-7 . TRBV14 TGTGCCAGCCGAGAAAGTGGGAGCGGCTACGAGCAGTACTTC CASRESGSGYEQYF
TRBD1 15 TRBJ1-5 . TRBV7-6 TGTGCCAGCAGCTTAGGACAGGGCCTAGGGCAGCCCCAGCATTTT CASSLGQGLGQPQHF
. 13 TRBJ2-1 . TRBV28 TGTGCCAGCAGTTTTCGTTCCTACAATGAGCAGTTCTTC CASSFRSYNEQFF
TRBD2 17 TRBJ2-3 . TRBV27 TGTGCCAGCAGTTTAAGGGGACTAGCGGGAGCAGGAGATACGCAGTATTTT CASSLRGLAGAGDTQYF
TRBD2 15 TRBJ2-7 . TRBV7-9 TGTGCCAGCAGCTCCCCCGGGACTAGCGGCTACGAGCAGTACTTC CASSSPGTSGYEQYF
TRBD1 15 TRBJ2-7 once TRBV28 TGTGCCAGCAGTTCCCCGGGACAGATCGCCTACGAGCAGTACTTC CASSSPGQIAYEQYF
. 17 TRBJ2-1 . TRBV4-3 TGCGCCAGCAGCCAAGATCGGCCTAGTGCTTCCTACAATGAGCAGTTCTTC CASSQDRPSASYNEQFF
. 13 TRBJ1-3 once TRBV5-8 TGTGCCAGCAGCTTCGCGGTTGGAAACACCATATATTTT CASSFAVGNTIYF
TRBD1 16 TRBJ2-7 . TRBV15 TGTGCCACCGCTACTACCGGGACAGGGATCTTCTACGAGCAGTACTTC CATATTGTGIFYEQYF
. 14 TRBJ2-7 . TRBV4-2 TGTGCCAGCAGCCAAGAGGTGGGGGCGTACGAGCAGTACTTC CASSQEVGAYEQYF
. 15 TRBJ2-7 . TRBV27 TGTGCCAGCAGTTTATCGAGAGCGGTGGGGGGCGAGCAGTACTTC CASSLSRAVGGEQYF
TRBD1 14 TRBJ2-7 . TRBV5-4 TGTGCCAGCAGGGTCGAGACAGGGGCCTACGAGCAGTACTTC CASRVETGAYEQYF
TRBD2 17 TRBJ2-2 . TRBV10-3 TGTGCCACCAAAGGGGGATGGACTAGCGGGGGCACCGGGGAGCTGTTTTTT CATKGGWTSGGTGELFF
TRBD1 15 TRBJ2-7 . TRBV5-4 TGTGCCAGCAGCCATAGAGGAGACAGGGGACACGAGCAGTACTTC CASSHRGDRGHEQYF
. 16 TRBJ2-1 . TRBV4-2 TGTGCCAGCAGCCAAGAATACCTACTAGGGTACAATGAGCAGTTCTTC CASSQEYLLGYNEQFF
. 13 TRBJ2-7 . TRBV7-2 TGTGCCAGCAGCTTAGCGGGACTCTACGAGCAGTACTTC CASSLAGLYEQYF
TRBD2 15 TRBJ2-3 . TRBV27 TGTGCCAGCAGTACTAGCGGGAGGACAGCAGATACGCAGTATTTT CASSTSGRTADTQYF
TRBD2 17 TRBJ2-1 . TRBV6-1 TGTGCCAGCAGTGATTGGACTAGCGGGCTCTCCTACAATGAGCAGTTCTTC CASSDWTSGLSYNEQFF
. 16 TRBJ2-4 . TRBV7-9 TGTGCCAGCAGCTTAGTAGAGCGGGTAGCCAAAAACATTCAGTACTTC CASSLVERVAKNIQYF
TRBD2 15 TRBJ2-1 . TRBV28 TGTGCCAGCAGTTTATCTAGCGGGAGGAATAATGAGCAGTTCTTC CASSLSSGRNNEQFF
. 14 TRBJ2-4 . TRBV19 TGTGCCAGTAGTATAGATTGGGGGGATAACATTCAGTACTTC CASSIDWGDNIQYF
. 13 TRBJ1-2 . TRBV28 TGTGCCAGCAGTTTTTCCAGGGGCTATGGCTACACCTTC CASSFSRGYGYTF
. 14 TRBJ1-2 . TRBV7-2 TGTGCCAGCAGCCTTCGCGACAGGTACTATGGCTACACCTTC CASSLRDRYYGYTF